One sample yielded the 18 T cell receptor beta chains listed below, sequenced in a study of CD8 T cells in ankylosing spondylitis. Findings of the study overall: A TCR beta motif of seven or eight highly homologous variants appeared characteristic of ankylosing spondylitis blood.

These receptors are not linked to any known antigen. TCRdb used MiXCR to reprocess the 5' RACE reads, holding one entry per CDR3 protein. The sample records 800,000 to 900,000 distinct CDR3 sequences, 12% being singletons. The sample taken for sequencing was blood, either unsorted or a sorted T cell fraction (not recorded which). Receptor source: a male donor with ankylosing spondylitis.

This chain links TRBV27 with TRBJ2-5, with a possible D match to TRBD2 (5 bases). The CDR3 covers 15 residues. Germline V gives CDR1 MNHEY, CDR2 SMNVEV (reference sequence). Trimming took off 2 bases at V and 9 bases at J, with 19 bases between the two ends. The CDR3 region has the DNA TGTGCCAGCAGTTTAAAGGCACTAGGAGGAAAGGCCCAGTACTTC. Its translation is CASSLKALGGKAQYF.

The CDR3 here is CASSSDRRATYEQYF. In DNA form, the CDR3 reads TGTGCCAGTAGCTCGGACAGGAGAGCTACCTACGAGCAGTACTTC. The rearrangement links TRBV19 to TRBJ2-7; 7 bases map to TRBD1. Germline values: CDR1 LNHDA, CDR2 SQIVND (reference sequence). The CDR3 runs 15 residues. J lost 2 bases, V lost 6 bases, and 10 bases had no gene match.

This clonotype was counted between two and nine times. The chain links TRBV20-1 to TRBJ1-1, with a possible D match to TRBD1 (5 bases). V was cut by 8 bases and J by 7 bases, with 23 bases left in between. The CDR3 consists of 14 residues. The germline V gene encodes CDR1 DFQATT and CDR2 SNEGSKA (reference sequence). In DNA form, the CDR3 reads TGCAGTACTATTACCTGGAAACAGGTTGGTGAAGCTTTCTTT. As protein: CSTITWKQVGEAFF.

The rearrangement links TRBV15 to TRBJ2-2; no definite D call. CDR1 is LNHNV and CDR2 is YYDKDF in the germline V gene (reference sequence). This CDR3 is built from 14 residues. V lost 3 bases and J 4 bases, leaving 9 bases between the germline ends. This CDR3 is CATSSQQFTGELFF. The DNA of the CDR3 is TGTGCCACCAGCAGTCAACAGTTCACCGGGGAGCTGTTTTTT.

This clonotype was recorded many times. The chain couples TRBV4-3 to TRBJ2-7; D is uncertain. This CDR3 spans 13 amino acids. CDR1 and CDR2 (germline): LGHNA, YSLEER. V was clipped by 0 bases and J by 6 bases, with 9 bases between them. CDR3 DNA: TGCGCCAGCAGCCAAGATATCTATACCGAGCAGTACTTC. Protein: CASSQDIYTEQYF.

J is TRBJ1-2 and V is TRBV10-3; the D gene is possibly TRBD1 (5 bases). The ends were cut back, 11 bases at V and 4 bases at J, with 29 bases in the middle. Germline CDR1 and CDR2: ENHRY and SYGVKD. The CDR3 sequence is 17 residues long. The CDR3 coding sequence is TGTGCCGCGCTATATGGGGCCGGCCAACGTATCCCCTATGGCTACACCTTC. This gives the protein CAALYGAGQRIPYGYTF.

The CDR3 is CATLGNRDRGDEQYF. CDR3 in DNA: TGTGCCACTCTGGGCAACCGGGACAGGGGGGATGAGCAGTACTTC. The chain combines TRBV24-1 with TRBJ2-7; 11 nucleotides agree with TRBD1. Trimming removed 10 bases from V and 7 bases from J; junction bases left unmatched: 14. The CDR3 extends over 15 amino acids. Germline CDR1 KGHDR, CDR2 SFDVKD.

This clonotype occurred many times. This chain connects TRBV29-1 to TRBJ2-1; D not certain. CDR1 and CDR2 (germline): SQVTM, ANQGSEA. Trimming shortened V by 1 base and J by 5 bases, and 12 bases separated the two germline ends. The CDR3 totals 14 residues. The CDR3 reads CSVEGRVRDNEQFF. The CDR3 DNA reads as TGCAGCGTTGAAGGACGGGTTAGGGACAATGAGCAGTTCTTC.

This clonotype appeared a few times. The chain is built from TRBV10-3 and TRBJ1-5; D uncertain. This CDR3 has 13 residues. V was clipped by 3 bases and J by 5 bases, with 8 bases between them. CDR1 is ENHRY, CDR2 SYGVKD, per germline. The CDR3 spells CAISDSGDQPQHF. DNA of the CDR3: TGTGCCATCAGTGATTCGGGCGATCAGCCCCAGCATTTT.

V is TRBV20-1 and J is TRBJ2-5; 8 bases align to TRBD2. The CDR3 totals 17 residues. In germline, CDR1 is DFQATT, CDR2 SNEGSKA (reference sequence). J lost 2 bases, V lost 3 bases, and 14 bases had no gene match. CDR3 DNA sequence: TGCAGTGCTAGTCCGGTTGGAAGCGGGAGACCTCAAGAGACCCAGTACTTC. Translation gives CSASPVGSGRPQETQYF.

This clonotype was seen a handful of times. The V gene is TRBV4-3, the J gene TRBJ1-2; a possible D gene is TRBD1 (6 bases). The CDR3 sequence is 16 residues long. The germline V gene encodes CDR1 LGHNA and CDR2 YSLEER. V was clipped by 0 bases and J by 8 bases, with 19 bases between them. The CDR3 region has the DNA TGCGCCAGCAGCCAAGATGCCAGGGGCTACTTTGAAGGCTACACCTTC. It codes for CASSQDARGYFEGYTF.

This clonotype was detected only a few times. The chain joins TRBV11-2 to TRBJ1-1, with 7 nucleotides matching TRBD1. CDR1 and CDR2 from the germline V gene are SGHAT and FQNNGV. CDR3 length equals 14 residues. V dropped 4 bases and J dropped 7; count of bases not matched to a gene: 9. The CDR3 DNA sequence: TGTGCCAGCAGCTCAATACGCGGGACAGATGAAGCTTTCTTT. Its translation is CASSSIRGTDEAFF.

In its sample, this clonotype was seen many times. The genes are TRBV5-1 and TRBJ2-5; D remains ambiguous. Germline V gene lookup returns CDR1 SGHRS and CDR2 YFSETQ. V was pared by 4 bases and J by 2 bases, with 9 bases between. The CDR3 consists of 13 residues. For the CDR3, the DNA is TGCGCCAGCAGCGTGGGCTATCAAGAGACCCAGTACTTC. It is translated as CASSVGYQETQYF.

This chain connects TRBV4-3 to TRBJ1-2; possibly TRBD1 for D (5 bases). Germline-derived CDR1 and CDR2 are LGHNA and YSLEER. The CDR3 spans 13 residues. Trimming took off 4 bases at V and 8 bases at J, with 14 bases between the two ends. CDR3 region: CASSPGLTRGYTF. The CDR3 coding sequence is TGCGCCAGCAGCCCGGGACTTACTAGGGGCTACACCTTC.

CDR3 in amino acids: CSAQGGGPYEQYF. The DNA of the CDR3 is TGCAGCGCCCAGGGGGGCGGTCCCTACGAGCAGTACTTC. The V gene is TRBV29-1, the J gene TRBJ2-7; D might be TRBD1 (7 bases). Looked up from germline, CDR1 is SQVTM and CDR2 is ANQGSEA. The ends were cut back, 7 bases at V and 2 bases at J, with 15 bases in the middle. This CDR3 is built from 13 residues.

The rearrangement joins TRBV6-5 to TRBJ1-5; D is perhaps TRBD1 (6 bases). With 0 bases removed from V and 2 bases from J, the gap between germline ends came to 8 bases. Germline CDR1 reads MNHEY; CDR2 reads SVGAGI. This CDR3 region has 15 residues. CDR3 coding DNA: TGTGCCAGCAGTTACTCGCGACAGGGCAATCAGCCCCAGCATTTT. Translation gives CASSYSRQGNQPQHF.

This clonotype appeared a few times. This chain connects TRBV5-5 to TRBJ2-3; D is undetermined. Germline V lookup: CDR1 SGHKS, CDR2 YYEKEE (reference sequence). The CDR3 sequence is 13 residues long. V dropped 3 bases and J dropped 2 bases, with 7 bases sitting between them. The CDR3 DNA reads TGTGCCAGCAGCTGGCCCGCCACAGATACGCAGTATTTT. Translation: CASSWPATDTQYF.

The chain joins TRBV29-1 to TRBJ1-2, with TRBD1 matching 7 bases. The ends lost 4 bases at V and 3 bases at J; junction bases unmatched: 5. CDR1 SQVTM and CDR2 ANQGSEA come from the germline V gene. The CDR3 consists of 13 residues. For the CDR3, the DNA is TGCAGCGTTGGACAGGGTATAGACTATGGCTACACCTTC. It encodes CSVGQGIDYGYTF.